This T cell receptor beta chain was captured in a study of blood T cell repertoires in COVID-19. Study as a whole: The United States, Italy and Spain were the sources of the acute and convalescent COVID-19 samples. From T cells, B-cell-depleted T cells, or PBMCs came the material, which was cDNA or gDNA.

The germline gives CDR1 PRHDT, CDR2 FYEKMQ (reference sequence). V was pared by 2 bases and J by 0 bases, with 7 bases between. The CDR3 has 15 residues. As originally analysed: It was from reference gene primer amplification that nucleated cell counts were estimated. The protocol was immunoSEQ multiplex PCR, while the TCRdb copy is restricted to in-frame clones and leaves out a portion. V, J and clone size are taken as reported in that table, and D and trimming were inferred from the DNA itself. The sample has approximately 250,000 clones; around nine tenths are singletons. The clonotype was recovered from an older woman with COVID-19, enrolled during active disease. What was sequenced was peripheral blood. This chain connects TRBV13 to TRBJ2-2, with D unresolved. CDR3 amino acids: CASSLRQTNTGELFF. Written as DNA, the CDR3 is TGTGCCAGCAGCTTACGACAAACGAACACCGGGGAGCTGTTTTTT.